These 8 T cell receptor beta chains were all obtained from the same sample, sequenced in a study of cytomegalovirus exposure and HLA in healthy donors (dated by TCRdb to 2017 to 2019). Receptors were amplified or captured by the immunoSEQ multiplex PCR assay. The multiplex PCR relied on a mix of 60 forward primers for TCR Vbeta segments and 13 reverse primers for TCR Jbeta segments. TCRdb limited this immuneACCESS table to in-frame rearrangements with V and J called. A share of clones is missing; checked studies link under half to unresolved V genes, and the rest is unexplained. Across this sample there are 95,000 to 150,000 clones, with around 78% seen only once. The leading ten clones occupy over 5.5% of the sample. Sequenced material: PBMCs. The receptors were sampled from a woman aged 40 to 50 in good health and CMV-seronegative.

The rearrangement links TRBV5-1 to TRBJ2-4; 7 positions agree with TRBD1. The CDR3 is made up of 15 amino acids. Per germline, CDR1 SGHRS and CDR2 YFSETQ. With V trimmed by 0 bases and J by 4 bases, 4 bases remained unmatched. In DNA form, the CDR3 reads TGCGCCAGCAGCTTGGATCTGGGACAGAAAAACATTCAGTACTTC. Protein product: CASSLDLGQKNIQYF.

Only a few counts were recorded for this clone. J is TRBJ1-4 and V is TRBV5-4, with D possibly matching TRBD1 (5 bases). With 1 base removed from V and 6 bases from J, the gap between germline ends came to 10 bases. The CDR3 extends over 14 amino acids. Germline assignment: CDR1 SGHNT and CDR2 YYREEE (reference sequence). CDR3 sequence (DNA): TGTGCCAGCAGCTTGCAGGGCGAATATGAAAAACTGTTTTTT. Protein product: CASSLQGEYEKLFF.

The chain has TRBV27 and TRBJ2-2, with no clear D. CDR1 and CDR2 (germline): MNHEY, SMNVEV (reference sequence). Between the trimmed V and J ends, which lost 5 bases and 8 bases, there was a span of 9 bases. The CDR3 extends over 12 amino acids. CDR3 sequence (DNA): TGTGCCAGCAGTAAGACACGGGGGGAGCTGTTTTTT. It specifies CASSKTRGELFF.

The chain recombines TRBV6-1 with TRBJ1-2; 7 bases agree with TRBD1. J lost 8 bases, V lost 2 bases, and 11 bases had no gene match. The CDR3 contains 15 residues. The germline CDR1 and CDR2 sequences are MNHNS and SASEGT. CDR3 nucleotide sequence: TGTGCCAGCAGTGAATCCCCCGACAGGGTTTTGGGCTACACCTTC. Translating it yields CASSESPDRVLGYTF.

The gene calls are TRBV7-2 and TRBJ2-2; possibly TRBD2 for D (6 bases). Germline V CDR1 and CDR2: SGHTA, FQGNSA. V shed 2 bases and J shed 6 bases, with 7 bases lying between them. The CDR3 runs to 13 residues. DNA for the CDR3: TGTGCCAGCAGCTTACTAGCGCCCGGGGAGCTGTTTTTT. It encodes CASSLLAPGELFF.

The chain links TRBV5-8 to TRBJ2-7, with a weak D call TRBD1 (6 bases). Trimming took off 0 bases at V and 4 bases at J, with 11 bases between the two ends. There are 14 residues in the CDR3. Germline V lookup: CDR1 SGHTS, CDR2 YDEGEE. CDR3 sequence (DNA): TGTGCCAGCAGCTTGGAGCCAGGGGCGTACGAGCAGTACTTC. Its translation: CASSLEPGAYEQYF.

The gene calls are TRBV9 and TRBJ2-3; D unclear. V was shortened by 4 bases and J by 3 bases, with 18 bases between the two germline ends. Germline CDR1 reads SGDLS; CDR2 reads YYNGEE. This CDR3 region has 16 residues. Here the CDR3 reads CASSLTGTVTTDTQYF. CDR3 nucleotide sequence: TGTGCCAGCAGCCTAACCGGAACAGTCACTACAGATACGCAGTATTTT.

This chain connects TRBV19 to TRBJ2-5; 15 bases map to TRBD2. Near its end, the DNA agrees better with TRBJ2-7, so the J call may be wrong. CDR3 length: 16 residues. The V gene's germline CDR1 is LNHDA and CDR2 SQIVND (reference sequence). The DNA for the CDR3 is TGTGCCAGTAGTGCGGGACTAGCGGGAGGTTTCCACGAGCAGTACTTC. This codes for CASSAGLAGGFHEQYF.